This entry lists 16 T cell receptor beta chains sequenced from one sample in a study of long-term antiretroviral therapy in people with HIV. With survey level as its setting, the immunoSEQ assay was v3.0. Using immunoSEQ multiplex PCR, the repertoire was profiled, and TCRdb retains in-frame clones only, with some absent. The sample carries around 32,000 clones, about nine tenths recorded once. Sample: unsorted PBMCs, taken 3.2 years before starting antiretroviral therapy. These receptors came from a man aged 50-60 years with HIV.

The rearrangement uses TRBV2 and TRBJ1-5, with TRBD1 as a possible D gene (5 bases). CDR1 is SNHLY and CDR2 is FYNNEI in the germline V gene. V was pared by 2 bases and J by 4 bases, with 12 bases between. This CDR3 is 15 amino acids long. The CDR3 loop is CASSETGGYNQPQHF. In DNA, the CDR3 is TGTGCCAGCAGTGAAACCGGGGGTTATAATCAGCCCCAGCATTTT. Full variable domain (remainder filled in from reference TRBV2 and TRBJ1-5): EPEVTQTPSHQVTQMGQEVILRCVPISNHLYFYWYRQILGQKVEFLVSFYNNEISEKSEIFDDQFSVERPDGSNFTLKIRSTKLEDSAMYFCASSETGGYNQPQHFGDGTRLSIL.

This chain uses TRBV27 with TRBJ2-3; 10 positions match TRBD2. This CDR3 is built from 15 residues. The junction had 4 bases not matched to a gene; V was cut back by 2 bases and J by 5 bases. The V gene's germline CDR1 is MNHEY and CDR2 SMNVEV (reference sequence). The CDR3 is CASSLRLAGVDTQYF. In DNA form, the CDR3 reads TGTGCCAGCAGTTTACGGCTAGCGGGAGTAGATACGCAGTATTTT.

V and J are TRBV7-3 and TRBJ1-3; D gene uncertain. This CDR3 region has 14 residues. CDR1 is SGHTA and CDR2 is FQGTGA in the germline V gene. Trimming took 3 bases from V and 0 from J, leaving 6 bases between them. The CDR3 DNA is TGTGCCAGCAGCTTGGATCGCTCTGGAAACACCATATATTTT. Protein: CASSLDRSGNTIYF.

The rearrangement uses TRBV28 and TRBJ1-5, with a weak D call TRBD1 (5 bases). CDR1 is MDHEN, CDR2 SYDVKM, per germline. The length of the CDR3 is 15 residues. V was pared by 6 bases and J by 2 bases, with 14 bases between. The chain's CDR3 is CASRWAGRRNQPQHF. As DNA, the CDR3 is TGTGCCAGCAGGTGGGCGGGACGGCGCAATCAGCCCCAGCATTTT.

The chain joins TRBV7-8 to TRBJ2-7; D ambiguous. The CDR3 consists of 12 residues. Germline CDR1 and CDR2: SGHVS and FQNEAQ. V shed 1 base and J shed 9 bases, with 10 bases lying between them. DNA of the CDR3: TGTGCCAGCAGCTTAGGGGGTCCAGGGCAGTACTTC. Its translation is CASSLGGPGQYF. Filled out from reference TRBV7-8 and TRBJ2-7, the complete variable domain reads GAGVSQSPRYKVAKRGQDVALRCDPISGHVSLFWYQQALGQGPEFLTYFQNEAQLDKSGLPSDRFFAERPEGSVSTLKIQRTQQEDSAVYLCASSLGGPGQYFGPGTRLTVT.

The V gene is TRBV29-1, the J gene TRBJ2-1, with 7 bases matching TRBD2. CDR3 size: 13 residues. Trimming at V came to 8 bases and at J to 3 bases, leaving 7 bases not matched to a gene. CDR1 and CDR2 from the germline V gene are SQVTM and ANQGSEA. CDR3 sequence (DNA): TGCAGCATCGCGGGGGTCCGCTACAATGAGCAGTTCTTC. This encodes CSIAGVRYNEQFF.

The V and J genes are TRBV5-5 and TRBJ1-1; D might be TRBD1 (6 bases). CDR3 length: 14 amino acids. Trimming removed 0 bases from V and 4 bases from J, with 10 bases in between. Per germline, CDR1 SGHKS and CDR2 YYEKEE (reference sequence). The DNA of the CDR3 is TGTGCCAGCAGCTTGGCGCCACAGGGCACTGAAGCTTTCTTT. Residues: CASSLAPQGTEAFF.

V gene TRBV2 combines with J gene TRBJ1-2, with TRBD1 as a possible D gene (5 bases). Germline assignment: CDR1 SNHLY and CDR2 FYNNEI. The CDR3 has 14 residues. V was pared by 4 bases and J by 4 bases, with 13 bases between. This CDR3 reads CASSARGETYGYTF. The CDR3 DNA reads TGTGCCAGCAGTGCCCGAGGGGAGACCTATGGCTACACCTTC.

V is TRBV29-1 and J is TRBJ2-7; 7 bases fit TRBD1. V was clipped by 6 bases and J by 8 bases; unmatched bases: 10. CDR1 SQVTM and CDR2 ANQGSEA come from the germline V gene. CDR3 length equals 12 residues. The CDR3 bases are TGCAGCGTGGGGACAGATCCATCGAAGCAGTACTTC. Its protein is CSVGTDPSKQYF.

CDR3 bases: TGTGCCAGCAGCACACACCAGAACACTGAAGCTTTCTTT. The encoded protein is CASSTHQNTEAFF. This sequence joins TRBV11-3 and TRBJ1-1, with D hard to call. V shed 5 bases and J shed 1 base, with 8 bases lying between them. The CDR3 has 13 residues. Germline V gene data show CDR1 as SGHNT and CDR2 as YENEEA.

V usage is TRBV19 and J usage is TRBJ1-5; D remains ambiguous. The CDR3 loop spans 12 amino acids. Germline-derived CDR1 and CDR2 are LNHDA and SQIVND (reference sequence). Trimming took off 4 bases at V and 1 base at J, with 2 bases between the two ends. This chain's CDR3 is CASSRSNQPQHF. The CDR3, as DNA: TGTGCCAGTAGTAGGAGCAATCAGCCCCAGCATTTT.

This clone was found once. CDR3 nucleotide sequence: TGTGCCAGCAGCTTAGGACCGGATCAGCCCCAGCATTTT. Translation gives CASSLGPDQPQHF. This chain connects TRBV7-3 to TRBJ1-5, with no clear D. Looked up from germline, CDR1 is SGHTA and CDR2 is FQGTGA. The V end lost 2 bases, the J end lost 5 bases, and 7 bases lay between the germline ends. The CDR3 spans 13 residues.

The chain couples TRBV7-6 to TRBJ2-7; 9 bases are shared with TRBD1. Trimming at V came to 2 bases and at J to 3 bases, leaving 5 bases not matched to a gene. The CDR3 totals 15 residues. Germline CDR1 and CDR2: SGHVS and FNYEAQ. The CDR3 here is CASSLPGTGIYEQYF. CDR3 in DNA: TGTGCCAGCAGCTTACCTGGGACAGGGATCTACGAGCAGTACTTC.

The chain uses TRBV21-1 and TRBJ1-6. TRBV21-1 is a known pseudogene. This CDR3 spans 15 amino acids. As DNA, the CDR3 is TGTGCCAGCAGCAAAATCGGTCAGGAGGATTCACCCCTCCACTTT. Translated, it gives CASSKIGQEDSPLHF.

This clone was recorded a few times. The genes are TRBV7-9 and TRBJ2-7, with 7 bases fitting TRBD1. The length of the CDR3 is 15 residues. From germline, CDR1 is SEHNR and CDR2 FQNEAQ (reference sequence). Trimming removed 1 base from V and 4 bases from J; junction bases left unmatched: 7. The CDR3 here is CASSLGSTGMYEQYF. CDR3 nucleotide sequence: TGTGCCAGCAGCTTAGGGTCGACAGGGATGTACGAGCAGTACTTC.

The chain uses TRBV5-6 and TRBJ2-5, with a weak D call TRBD2 (5 bases). The CDR3 extends over 14 amino acids. Germline CDR1 reads SGHDT; CDR2 reads YYEEEE. V lost 4 bases and J lost 5, with 15 bases in between. The chain's CDR3 is CASSPGLTWETQYF. The CDR3 DNA reads as TGTGCCAGCAGCCCAGGACTCACTTGGGAGACCCAGTACTTC.